These 9 T cell receptor beta chains came from one sample sequenced in a study of cytomegalovirus exposure and HLA in healthy donors (dated by TCRdb to about 2017). Library prep was done by the immunoSEQ multiplex PCR assay. For the multiplex PCR, a mixture combining 60 forward primers for TCR Vbeta segments and 13 reverse primers for TCR Jbeta segments was used. Entries here come from immuneACCESS through TCRdb and include only in-frame sequences with V and J called. Some clones fail to appear in such tables; in the studies checked, an unresolved V gene covers under half of the shortfall, and the cause of the remainder is unknown. This sample has 150,000 to 200,000 clones in its table, and over 70% of those were observed once. 6.5% to 8.5% of the sample is in the top ten clones. Sequences were obtained from PBMCs. The receptors here all came from a man aged 25 to 40 in good health and CMV-seropositive.

In its sample, this clone was seen once. This rearrangement joins TRBV6-5 to TRBJ2-7, with 11 bases aligning to TRBD1. Germline trimming cut 0 bases from V and 4 bases from J; bases unmatched to any gene: 2. CDR3 size: 15 residues. Per the germline V gene, CDR1 is MNHEY and CDR2 is SVGAGI. In DNA, the CDR3 is TGTGCCAGCAGTTACTCTGGACAGGGGGCTTACGAGCAGTACTTC. Translated, it gives CASSYSGQGAYEQYF.

A few counts support this clone. This chain joins TRBV29-1 and TRBJ2-3; maybe TRBD2 (5 bases). V lost 4 bases, J lost 1 base, and 24 bases lay in between. Germline V gene data show CDR1 as SQVTM and CDR2 as ANQGSEA. This CDR3 is 18 amino acids long. The CDR3 spells CSVARRRDTVLGTDTQYF. The DNA of the CDR3 is TGCAGCGTTGCCAGGAGGAGAGACACTGTTTTAGGCACAGATACGCAGTATTTT.

The genes are TRBV2 and TRBJ1-2, with a possible D match to TRBD1 (6 bases). This CDR3 comprises 14 residues. V lost 4 bases and J 5 bases, leaving 14 bases between the germline ends. Germline values: CDR1 SNHLY, CDR2 FYNNEI. DNA of the CDR3: TGTGCCAGCAGTGGGGTGGACAGTAGGTATGGCTACACCTTC. Translating gives CASSGVDSRYGYTF.

The genes are TRBV19 and TRBJ1-2, with D possibly matching TRBD1 (5 bases). The germline V gene encodes CDR1 LNHDA and CDR2 SQIVND (reference sequence). The CDR3 length is 13 residues. V lost 9 bases and J lost 4, with 15 bases in between. The CDR3 sequence is CASDKGEGYGYTF. DNA for the CDR3: TGTGCCAGCGACAAAGGGGAAGGCTATGGCTACACCTTC. Full variable domain (outside the CDR3, taken from reference TRBV19 and TRBJ1-2): DGGITQSPKYLFRKEGQNVTLSCEQNLNHDAMYWYRQDPGQGLRLIYYSQIVNDFQKGDIAEGYSVSREKKESFPLTVTSAQKNPTAFYLCASDKGEGYGYTFGSGTRLTVV.

J is TRBJ2-1 and V is TRBV5-1; possibly TRBD2 for D (5 bases). Germline assignment: CDR1 SGHRS and CDR2 YFSETQ. CDR3 length equals 14 residues. Trimming removed 5 bases at V and 3 bases at J, with 12 bases between. This CDR3 reads CASRGGTNYNEQFF. In DNA form, the CDR3 reads TGCGCCAGCAGAGGAGGCACAAACTACAATGAGCAGTTCTTC.

This clone was picked up a small number of times. This chain links TRBV2 with TRBJ2-7; D is possibly TRBD1 (6 bases). This CDR3 contains 15 residues. Germline values: CDR1 SNHLY, CDR2 FYNNEI. The ends were cut back, 0 bases at V and 1 base at J, with 10 bases in the middle. In DNA form, the CDR3 reads TGTGCCAGCAGTGAAGCGACAGGTGGATCCTACGAGCAGTACTTC. This translates into CASSEATGGSYEQYF.

The rearrangement uses TRBV4-1 and TRBJ2-1; the match to TRBD2 covers 13 bases. This CDR3 spans 18 amino acids. Germline V gives CDR1 MGHRA, CDR2 YSYEKL. The V segment lost 2 bases and the J segment 6 bases; nucleotides outside the gene matches: 10. For the CDR3, the DNA is TGCGCCAGCAGCCAACTCATCCGGACTAGCGGGAGTGCCAATGAGCAGTTCTTC. It translates to CASSQLIRTSGSANEQFF.

The chain carries TRBV28 and TRBJ1-5, with 7 bases fitting TRBD1. Germline CDR1 and CDR2: MDHEN and SYDVKM. V lost 4 bases and J lost 8; bases outside the gene matches: 5. The CDR3 is 13 amino acids. The CDR3: CASSSLDREPQHF. The DNA for the CDR3 is TGTGCCAGCAGTTCCCTCGACAGGGAGCCCCAGCATTTT.

V is TRBV6-1 and J is TRBJ2-5; 7 nucleotides line up with TRBD1. V was pared by 5 bases and J by 7 bases, with 13 bases of the junction left unmatched. Germline-derived CDR1 and CDR2 are MNHNS and SASEGT. The CDR3 runs 15 residues. CDR3 sequence (DNA): TGTGCCAGCAGTCCAGGACAGGCCGTCGGGTGGACCCAGTACTTC. Translation: CASSPGQAVGWTQYF.